This entry lists 17 T cell receptor beta chains sequenced from one sample in a study of blood T cells in healthy people across ages. Together with a sample-barcoded 5' primer, a J-beta primer mix was included in a second PCR lasting roughly 7 to 11 cycles. TCRdb ran MiXCR on the 5' RACE reads and lists one entry per CDR3 protein. This sample carries roughly 800,000 distinct CDR3 sequences, roughly 60% of them seen once, and the ten largest clones take 22%. The specimen was blood. The receptors come from a man under 40 in good health.

The chain carries TRBV24-1 and TRBJ2-3; no firm D call. This CDR3 region has 13 residues. V was pared by 5 bases and J by 6 bases, with 11 bases between. Per the germline V gene, CDR1 is KGHDR and CDR2 is SFDVKD. The CDR3 loop reads CATSVPELDTQYF. The CDR3 DNA reads as TGTGCCACCAGTGTTCCTGAGTTGGATACGCAGTATTTT.

V and J are TRBV29-1 and TRBJ1-1, with D perhaps TRBD1 (5 bases). Germline CDR1 is SQVTM and CDR2 is ANQGSEA. Between the trimmed V and J ends, which lost 3 bases and 3 bases, there was a span of 14 bases. The CDR3 is made up of 14 amino acids. The CDR3 DNA is TGCAGCGTTGAGCCACAGGCAACCCACACTGAAGCTTTCTTT. Translation gives CSVEPQATHTEAFF.

About this clonotype itself: This may be a read error, as it is one base from a much larger clone. The chain combines TRBV2 with TRBJ2-1; D is perhaps TRBD2 (6 bases). V lost 6 bases to trimming and J lost 9 bases, with 12 bases between them. The germline V gene encodes CDR1 SNHLY and CDR2 FYNNEI. CDR3 size: 12 residues. Here the CDR3 reads CASRASESEQFF. CDR3 coding DNA: TGTGCCAGCAGGGCTAGCGAGAGTGAGCAGTTCTTC.

This chain links TRBV6-2 or TRBV6-3 with TRBJ2-5, with D perhaps assigned TRBD1 or TRBD2 (7 bases each). The CDR3 length is 16 residues. The V and J ends lost 5 bases and 2 bases respectively, with 18 bases between them. Germline V gene lookup returns CDR1 MNHEY and CDR2 SVGEGT. The CDR3 DNA is TGTGCCAGCAGTCCGAGCGGGACAGAAGATCAAGAGACCCAGTACTTC. It yields the protein CASSPSGTEDQETQYF.

This chain links TRBV11-1 with TRBJ2-5; D might be TRBD1 (6 bases). TRBJ2-4 explains the end of the DNA better; the J call may be wrong. Germline V lookup: CDR1 SGHAT, CDR2 FQDESV (reference sequence). The CDR3 loop spans 13 amino acids. DNA of the CDR3: TGTGCCAGCAGCTTATGGACAGAAAACATTCAGTACTTC. Protein product: CASSLWTENIQYF.

The chain links TRBV20-1 to TRBJ1-4; weak D call: TRBD1 (5 bases). The CDR3 length is 14 residues. Trimming removed 6 bases at V and 5 bases at J, with 16 bases between. Germline CDR1 DFQATT, CDR2 SNEGSKA (reference sequence). CDR3 region: CSARSGTENEKLFF. In DNA form, the CDR3 reads TGCAGTGCCCGAAGCGGGACGGAGAATGAAAAACTGTTTTTT.

The chain is built from TRBV6-5 and TRBJ1-2; the D gene is possibly TRBD1 (6 bases). The CDR3 covers 15 residues. Germline V gene sequence: CDR1 MNHEY, CDR2 SVGAGI. Trimming removed 5 bases at V and 7 bases at J, with 20 bases between. As DNA, the CDR3 is TGTGCCAGCAGTAAAGAGTACAGGGCGGCGGCTGGCTACACCTTC. This gives the protein CASSKEYRAAAGYTF.

This clonotype has only a few counts. The J gene is TRBJ2-7, the V gene TRBV20-1, with D tentatively TRBD1 (6 bases). The germline V and J ends were trimmed by 6 bases and 0 bases, with 12 bases remaining between them. Germline V gives CDR1 DFQATT, CDR2 SNEGSKA (reference sequence). The CDR3 sequence is 13 residues long. Here the CDR3 reads CSAQDSRSYEQYF. The CDR3 DNA reads TGCAGTGCACAGGACAGTCGCTCCTACGAGCAGTACTTC.

The chain links TRBV12-3 or TRBV12-4 to TRBJ2-1, with 8 nucleotides matching TRBD1. This CDR3 is 12 amino acids long. Trimming at V came to 7 bases and at J to 8 bases, leaving 4 bases not matched to a gene. The DNA for the CDR3 is TGTGCCAGCAAGTCAGGGGGCGATGAGCAGTTCTTC. This gives the protein CASKSGGDEQFF.

The chain couples TRBV12-3 or TRBV12-4 to TRBJ1-1; no clear D. With 5 bases removed from V and 5 bases from J, the gap between germline ends came to 9 bases. This CDR3 is built from 12 residues. CDR3 sequence reads: CASSGEGTEAFF. CDR3 DNA: TGTGCCAGCAGTGGGGAGGGAACTGAAGCTTTCTTT.

In its sample, this clonotype was seen a few times. The chain couples TRBV7-2 to TRBJ2-7; D gene unclear. The CDR3 consists of 14 residues. CDR1 is SGHTA and CDR2 is FQGNSA in the germline V gene. V was pared by 1 base and J by 5 bases, with 12 bases between. The CDR3 DNA reads as TGTGCCAGCAGCTTAGGGCTAGTCGGCGACGAGCAGTACTTC. Protein sequence: CASSLGLVGDEQYF.

CDR3 region: CASSTPQGIYGYTF. CDR3 in DNA: TGTGCCAGCAGTACCCCACAGGGCATCTATGGCTACACCTTC. This chain uses TRBV28 with TRBJ1-2; TRBD1 might be the D (6 bases). Per the germline V gene, CDR1 is MDHEN and CDR2 is SYDVKM. Between the trimmed V and J ends, which lost 5 bases and 4 bases, there was a span of 14 bases. The CDR3 is 14 amino acids.

The chain links TRBV11-2 to TRBJ2-3; tentatively, D is TRBD2 (5 bases). This CDR3 comprises 14 residues. Trimming took off 4 bases at V and 2 bases at J, with 10 bases between the two ends. The V gene's germline CDR1 is SGHAT and CDR2 FQNNGV. CDR3 coding DNA: TGTGCCAGCAGCTACCTCGACTACACAGATACGCAGTATTTT. Protein product: CASSYLDYTDTQYF.

The V call is TRBV7-2, the J call TRBJ2-5, with 12 positions matching TRBD2. This CDR3 is 16 amino acids long. Germline trimming cut 0 bases from V and 5 bases from J; bases unmatched to any gene: 4. Germline V CDR1 and CDR2: SGHTA, FQGNSA. This CDR3 reads CASSLALAGGPETQYF. The CDR3 nucleotides are TGTGCCAGCAGCTTAGCCCTAGCGGGGGGGCCGGAGACCCAGTACTTC. The entire variable domain, with the rest obtained from reference TRBV7-2 and TRBJ2-5, is as follows: GAGVSQSPSNKVTEKGKDVELRCDPISGHTALYWYRQSLGQGLEFLIYFQGNSAPDKSGLPSDRFSAERTGGSVSTLTIQRTQQEDSAVYLCASSLALAGGPETQYFGPGTRLLVL.

CDR3 sequence: CSGSYSYEQYF. For the CDR3, the DNA is TGCAGTGGCTCCTACTCCTACGAGCAGTACTTC. The chain couples TRBV20-1 to TRBJ2-7; D is undetermined. Looked up from germline, CDR1 is DFQATT and CDR2 is SNEGSKA (reference sequence). CDR3 length equals 11 residues. The V end was cut by 7 bases, the J end by 0 bases, with 7 bases between.

V gene TRBV9 combines with J gene TRBJ2-4; TRBD2 is a possible D gene (6 bases). This CDR3 is built from 16 residues. Germline V gene sequence: CDR1 SGDLS, CDR2 YYNGEE. V gave up 1 base and J gave up 0 bases, with 11 bases separating them. This chain's CDR3 is CASSVNPGVAKNIQYF. Written as DNA, the CDR3 is TGTGCCAGCAGCGTAAATCCGGGGGTAGCCAAAAACATTCAGTACTTC. The full variable domain, rest sourced from reference TRBV9 and TRBJ2-4, is DSGVTQTPKHLITATGQRVTLRCSPRSGDLSVYWYQQSLDQGLQFLIQYYNGEERAKGNILERFSAQQFPDLHSELNLSSLELGDSALYFCASSVNPGVAKNIQYFGAGTRLSVL.

This chain joins TRBV6-5 and TRBJ2-1, with 7 bases identical to TRBD2. Germline loops: CDR1 MNHEY, CDR2 SVGAGI. V shed 4 bases and J 6 bases; nucleotides not matched to a gene: 6. The CDR3 contains 14 residues. DNA for the CDR3: TGTGCCAGCAGTTCCGACCGGGAGGCCAATGAGCAGTTCTTC. Encoded protein: CASSSDREANEQFF.